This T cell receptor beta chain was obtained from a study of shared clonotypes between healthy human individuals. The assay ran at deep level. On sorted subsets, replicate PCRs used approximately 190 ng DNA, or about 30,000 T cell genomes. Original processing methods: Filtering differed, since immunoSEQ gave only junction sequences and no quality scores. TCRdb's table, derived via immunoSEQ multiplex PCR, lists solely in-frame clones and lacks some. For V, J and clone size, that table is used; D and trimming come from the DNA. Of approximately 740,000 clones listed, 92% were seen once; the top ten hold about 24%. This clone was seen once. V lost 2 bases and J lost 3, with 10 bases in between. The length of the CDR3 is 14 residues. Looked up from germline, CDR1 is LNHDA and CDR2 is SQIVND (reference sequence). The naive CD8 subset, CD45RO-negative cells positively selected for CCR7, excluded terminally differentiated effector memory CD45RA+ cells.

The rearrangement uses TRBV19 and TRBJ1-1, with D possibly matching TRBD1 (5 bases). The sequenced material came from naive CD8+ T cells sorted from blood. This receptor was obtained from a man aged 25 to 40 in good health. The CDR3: CASSIQGFDTEAFF. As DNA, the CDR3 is TGTGCCAGTAGTATACAGGGATTTGACACTGAAGCTTTCTTT.